The 26 T cell receptor beta chains below all came from one sample that was sequenced in a study of technical replicates of blood from a handful of donors. The assay was immunoSEQ multiplex PCR, and TCRdb's table has in-frame clones only and misses some. The sample consists of about 69,000 clones, about 90% of them appearing once. Sample: PBMCs. These receptors all stem from a human donor in good health. Some clones in this sample may be carry-over from other donors' samples.

J is TRBJ2-7 and V is TRBV6-5; 12 bases are a match to TRBD2. Germline V lookup: CDR1 MNHEY, CDR2 SVGAGI. The CDR3 consists of 14 residues. V dropped 2 bases and J dropped 6; count of bases not matched to a gene: 2. The CDR3 loop reads CASSYRTSGVEQYF. The CDR3 nucleotides are TGTGCCAGCAGTTACCGGACTAGCGGGGTCGAGCAGTACTTC.

This clone was counted a single time. Different DNA sequences within this sample yield the same CDR3. This chain joins TRBV7-9 and TRBJ2-5, with D tentatively TRBD1 (5 bases). Trimming took 2 bases from V and 5 from J, leaving 6 bases between them. Germline assignment: CDR1 SEHNR and CDR2 FQNEAQ (reference sequence). The CDR3 consists of 12 residues. CDR3 region: CASSLSGETQYF. CDR3 nucleotides: TGTGCCAGCAGCTTATCAGGGGAGACCCAGTACTTC.

The chain links TRBV2 to TRBJ2-5, with D possibly matching TRBD2 (6 bases). Per the germline V gene, CDR1 is SNHLY and CDR2 is FYNNEI. The CDR3 length is 14 residues. The germline V and J ends were trimmed by 1 base and 4 bases, with 10 bases remaining between them. CDR3 in DNA: TGTGCCAGCAGTGAAGGGGTGGGGGGAGAGACCCAGTACTTC. It is translated as CASSEGVGGETQYF.

This chain connects TRBV6-1 to TRBJ2-3, with a tentative D call TRBD2 (6 bases). Trimming cost V 7 bases and J 14 bases, with 25 bases left between them. This CDR3 has 14 amino acids. Germline V gene data show CDR1 as MNHNS and CDR2 as SASEGT. The CDR3, as DNA: TGTGCCAGCATAAAAGGGGACTCCTACGGTAATTGGTATTTT. It codes for CASIKGDSYGNWYF.

The chain is built from TRBV7-3 and TRBJ1-1; no firm D call. Trimming took 3 bases from V and 2 from J, leaving 7 bases between them. The germline V gene has CDR1 SGHTA and CDR2 FQGTGA. This CDR3 comprises 13 residues. The CDR3 nucleotides read TGTGCCAGCAGCTTGACGGGAAACACTGAAGCTTTCTTT. Translation: CASSLTGNTEAFF.

The rearrangement uses TRBV4-1 and TRBJ2-2; TRBD1 is a possible D gene (5 bases). CDR3 length: 15 amino acids. Germline V gives CDR1 MGHRA, CDR2 YSYEKL. V was shortened by 2 bases and J by 6 bases, with 13 bases between the two germline ends. In nucleotides, the CDR3 is TGCGCCAGCAGCCAAAAGGACACCTTATCCGGGGAGCTGTTTTTT. Translated, it gives CASSQKDTLSGELFF.

A few counts support this clone. The chain couples TRBV9 to TRBJ1-1; the match to TRBD1 covers 7 bases. Trimming cost V 4 bases and J 11 bases; bases outside gene matches: 11. From germline, CDR1 is SGDLS and CDR2 YYNGEE. CDR3 length: 13 residues. In DNA, the CDR3 is TGTGCCAGCAGCAGCCTCCCGGGACAGATGGCTTTCTTT. Amino acids: CASSSLPGQMAFF. Full variable domain (remainder filled in from reference TRBV9 and TRBJ1-1): DSGVTQTPKHLITATGQRVTLRCSPRSGDLSVYWYQQSLDQGLQFLIQYYNGEERAKGNILERFSAQQFPDLHSELNLSSLELGDSALYFCASSSLPGQMAFFGQGTRLTVV.

The chain is built from TRBV9 and TRBJ2-1; maybe TRBD2 (6 bases). The CDR3 loop spans 14 amino acids. Germline CDR1 is SGDLS and CDR2 is YYNGEE. Trimming removed 0 bases from V and 6 bases from J, with 10 bases in between. CDR3 in amino acids: CASSVGLEVNEQFF. CDR3 bases: TGTGCCAGCAGCGTAGGACTAGAAGTCAATGAGCAGTTCTTC.

The rearrangement joins TRBV13 to TRBJ2-7; 7 bases match TRBD1. The junction had 8 bases not matched to a gene; V was cut back by 1 base and J by 5 bases. CDR1 PRHDT and CDR2 FYEKMQ come from the germline V gene (reference sequence). This CDR3 has 15 amino acids. CDR3 amino acids: CASSLVSQGDHEQYF. The CDR3 DNA is TGTGCCAGCAGCTTAGTCAGTCAGGGGGACCACGAGCAGTACTTC.

The chain couples TRBV10-3 to TRBJ2-1; 8 bases map to TRBD2. After removal of 8 bases from V and 4 bases from J, the junction contained 10 bases not matched to a gene. The CDR3 covers 15 residues. The V gene's germline CDR1 is ENHRY and CDR2 SYGVKD. The CDR3 bases are TGTGCCATCGCGCCAACTAGCGGAGCTTACAATGAGCAGTTCTTC. Its protein is CAIAPTSGAYNEQFF.

The rearrangement joins TRBV7-9 to TRBJ2-1; TRBD1 matches 7 bases. After removal of 4 bases from V and 7 bases from J, the junction contained 13 bases not matched to a gene. The CDR3 length is 16 residues. Germline values: CDR1 SEHNR, CDR2 FQNEAQ (reference sequence). CDR3 DNA sequence: TGTGCCAGCAGCTCCCTGGGACAGCCAACAAGGAATGAGCAGTTCTTC. Translation: CASSSLGQPTRNEQFF.

This chain uses TRBV13 with TRBJ1-2; TRBD1 aligns across 10 bases. The CDR3 length is 16 residues. Germline V gene data show CDR1 as PRHDT and CDR2 as FYEKMQ (reference sequence). The J segment lost 5 bases and the V segment lost 0 bases, leaving 6 bases of the junction unmatched. CDR3 loop: CASSLGPRDRGYGYTF. DNA for the CDR3: TGTGCCAGCAGCTTAGGACCAAGGGACAGGGGATATGGCTACACCTTC.

The chain has TRBV28 and TRBJ1-1; D gene ambiguous. The germline V gene has CDR1 MDHEN and CDR2 SYDVKM. The CDR3 runs 12 residues. Trimming took off 2 bases at V and 5 bases at J, with 6 bases between the two ends. The CDR3 DNA sequence: TGTGCCAGCAGTTTAAAACTTACTGAAGCTTTCTTT. This encodes CASSLKLTEAFF.

This clone was seen just once. The chain links TRBV13 to TRBJ2-7; D is unclear. Per germline, CDR1 PRHDT and CDR2 FYEKMQ (reference sequence). The CDR3 sequence is 13 residues long. Trimming pared 6 bases from V and 1 base from J, leaving 10 bases between. Here the CDR3 DNA reads TGTGCCAGCAGGCCCGTCGGTTCCTACGAGCAGTACTTC. Amino acids: CASRPVGSYEQYF. The complete variable domain, with remaining parts taken from reference TRBV13 and TRBJ2-7, reads AAGVIQSPRHLIKEKRETATLKCYPIPRHDTVYWYQQGPGQDPQFLISFYEKMQSDKGSIPDRFSAQQFSDYHSELNMSSLELGDSALYFCASRPVGSYEQYFGPGTRLTVT.

In its sample, this clone was seen a few times. This chain links TRBV7-6 with TRBJ1-3; 7 nucleotides match TRBD1. Losses at the gene ends were 4 bases for V and 0 bases for J; bases not matched to a gene: 6. Germline loops: CDR1 SGHVS, CDR2 FNYEAQ. This CDR3 has 16 amino acids. CDR3 in DNA: TGTGCCAGCAGCTCGGAACAGGGGATCTCTGGAAACACCATATATTTT. It encodes CASSSEQGISGNTIYF.

The chain links TRBV10-3 to TRBJ1-2, with a weak D call TRBD1 (5 bases). The V gene's germline CDR1 is ENHRY and CDR2 SYGVKD. The CDR3 covers 13 residues. Trimming took 0 bases from V and 7 from J, leaving 9 bases between them. The CDR3 is CAISESEGVGYTF. The CDR3 DNA sequence: TGTGCCATCAGTGAGTCGGAAGGGGTTGGCTACACCTTC.

This clone was picked up a small number of times. This chain connects TRBV20-1 to TRBJ1-1, with 7 bases lining up with TRBD1. This CDR3 has 11 amino acids. J gave up 7 bases and V 6 bases, and 5 bases lay outside the gene matches. Germline V gene data show CDR1 as DFQATT and CDR2 as SNEGSKA (reference sequence). The CDR3 protein is CSAMTGIEAFF. Here the CDR3 DNA reads TGCAGTGCCATGACAGGGATTGAAGCTTTCTTT.

This clone was counted a single time. This rearrangement joins TRBV5-6 to TRBJ1-3; TRBD1 matches 7 bases. In germline, CDR1 is SGHDT, CDR2 YYEEEE. The CDR3 extends over 15 amino acids. V gave up 2 bases and J gave up 0 bases; unmatched junction bases: 2. CDR3 residues: CASSLQGISGNTIYF. In DNA, the CDR3 is TGTGCCAGCAGCTTACAGGGGATCTCTGGAAACACCATATATTTT.

The gene calls are TRBV7-2 and TRBJ2-6; the match to TRBD1 covers 7 bases. The CDR3 has 17 residues. Germline V gives CDR1 SGHTA, CDR2 FQGNSA. V lost 1 base to trimming and J lost 0 bases; unmatched junction nucleotides: 3. In DNA, the CDR3 is TGTGCCAGCAGCTTAGGACAGGGTGACTCTGGGGCCAACGTCCTGACTTTC. This encodes CASSLGQGDSGANVLTF.

The J gene is TRBJ2-1, the V gene TRBV5-1; weak D call: TRBD1 (5 bases). Trimming left V 6 bases short and J 0 bases short, with 13 bases between. The CDR3 runs 15 residues. From germline, CDR1 is SGHRS and CDR2 YFSETQ. CDR3 sequence reads: CASKRQPSSYNEQFF. The CDR3 DNA follows: TGCGCCAGCAAGAGACAGCCTAGCTCCTACAATGAGCAGTTCTTC.

V and J are TRBV6-1 and TRBJ2-7; TRBD1 aligns across 8 bases. Germline CDR1 and CDR2: MNHNS and SASEGT. V lost 3 bases to trimming and J lost 0 bases; unmatched junction nucleotides: 4. The CDR3 runs 15 residues. The CDR3 DNA reads TGTGCCAGCAGTGATAGGACAGGGAGCTCCTACGAGCAGTACTTC. Protein sequence: CASSDRTGSSYEQYF.

This chain links TRBV15 with TRBJ2-7; TRBD1 might be the D (5 bases). The germline CDR1 and CDR2 sequences are LNHNV and YYDKDF (reference sequence). The length of the CDR3 is 13 residues. Trimming shortened V by 1 base and J by 3 bases, and 7 bases separated the two germline ends. In nucleotides, the CDR3 is TGTGCCACCAGCAGAGTCACAGGCTACGAGCAGTACTTC. Translated: CATSRVTGYEQYF.

This sequence joins TRBV7-8 and TRBJ2-7, with TRBD1 matching 7 bases. V was pared by 3 bases and J by 6 bases, with 8 bases of the junction left unmatched. The germline gives CDR1 SGHVS, CDR2 FQNEAQ. The CDR3 is made up of 14 amino acids. Here the CDR3 DNA reads TGTGCCAGCAGCTTGGGACAGCCCTCTGGCGAGCAGTACTTC. Its translation is CASSLGQPSGEQYF.

The chain combines TRBV2 with TRBJ2-3, with 12 bases identical to TRBD2. Trimming at V came to 5 bases and at J to 0 bases, leaving 6 bases not matched to a gene. CDR1 is SNHLY and CDR2 is FYNNEI in the germline V gene. The CDR3 contains 17 residues. The CDR3 DNA follows: TGTGCCAGCAGTCTAGGACTAGCGGGATTCAGCACAGATACGCAGTATTTT. Translated: CASSLGLAGFSTDTQYF. The full variable domain, with the rest looked up from reference TRBV2 and TRBJ2-3, is EPEVTQTPSHQVTQMGQEVILRCVPISNHLYFYWYRQILGQKVEFLVSFYNNEISEKSEIFDDQFSVERPDGSNFTLKIRSTKLEDSAMYFCASSLGLAGFSTDTQYFGPGTRLTVL.

The chain joins TRBV9 to TRBJ2-5, with 8 positions matching TRBD1. V was clipped by 4 bases and J by 7 bases; unmatched bases: 9. Looked up from germline, CDR1 is SGDLS and CDR2 is YYNGEE. The CDR3 contains 14 residues. This CDR3 reads CASSFTTGGGTQYF. In DNA, the CDR3 is TGTGCCAGCAGCTTCACTACAGGGGGAGGGACCCAGTACTTC.

The chain is built from TRBV19 and TRBJ2-2, with TRBD1 matching 9 bases. Looked up from germline, CDR1 is LNHDA and CDR2 is SQIVND (reference sequence). The CDR3 is made up of 15 amino acids. Losses at the gene ends were 7 bases for V and 6 bases for J; bases not matched to a gene: 9. CDR3 in amino acids: CASTPGQGGAGELFF. The CDR3 DNA reads TGTGCCAGTACCCCGGGACAGGGAGGCGCCGGGGAGCTGTTTTTT.